What follows are 21 T cell receptor beta chains derived from one specimen sequenced in a study of blood T cell repertoires in COVID-19. Sequenced by immunoSEQ multiplex PCR; TCRdb stores in-frame clones only, minus some. The data contain under 300,000 clones, 70% to 85% of them seen just once; the ten biggest clones take up approximately 1.5%. Sample: peripheral blood. Every receptor here comes from a woman aged 40 to 49 who had recovered from COVID-19.

The chain recombines TRBV25-1 with TRBJ2-7, with 7 bases lining up with TRBD2. Germline V lookup: CDR1 MGHDK, CDR2 SYGVNS. J gave up 6 bases and V 2 bases, and 4 bases lay outside the gene matches. This CDR3 contains 13 residues. The CDR3 protein is CASSEDRTSEQYF. The CDR3, as DNA: TGTGCCAGCAGTGAAGACCGGACTAGCGAGCAGTACTTC.

This clone has a handful of counts. The rearrangement uses TRBV6-5 and TRBJ1-2, with 8 nucleotides matching TRBD1. V was clipped by 7 bases and J by 7 bases; unmatched bases: 11. The CDR3 is 14 residues long. CDR1 and CDR2 (germline): MNHEY, SVGAGI. The CDR3 protein is CASINRGFSAGYTF. The CDR3 nucleotides are TGTGCCAGCATAAACAGGGGGTTTTCGGCTGGCTACACCTTC.

V is TRBV21-1 and J is TRBJ1-1; the table calls TRBD1, which could not be checked here. TRBV21-1 corresponds to a pseudogene. CDR3 size: 13 residues. The CDR3 DNA reads TGTGCCAGCAAACATACAGGGTGGTCTGAAGCTTTCTTT. Its translation is CASKHTGWSEAFF.

This chain joins TRBV5-1 and TRBJ2-3; possibly TRBD2 for D (5 bases). Germline CDR1 reads SGHRS; CDR2 reads YFSETQ. The CDR3 consists of 14 residues. V lost 4 bases to trimming and J lost 4 bases, with 13 bases between them. CDR3 coding DNA: TGCGCCAGCAGCGTCGGAGGCGTATCAGATACGCAGTATTTT. Translating gives CASSVGGVSDTQYF.

This chain joins TRBV3-1 (or the pseudogene TRBV3-2) and TRBJ2-2, with TRBD1 matching 10 bases. CDR1 and CDR2 (germline): LGHDT, YNNKEL (reference sequence). V gave up 3 bases and J gave up 1 base; unmatched junction bases: 11. CDR3 length: 19 residues. CDR3 protein: CASSHYTGQGMLNTGELFF. The CDR3 coding sequence is TGTGCCAGCAGCCATTACACGGGACAGGGGATGTTGAACACCGGGGAGCTGTTTTTT.

The rearrangement joins TRBV6-2 or TRBV6-3 to TRBJ2-2; perhaps TRBD1 as D (6 bases). Trimming took 5 bases from V and 2 from J, leaving 18 bases between them. In germline, CDR1 is MNHEY, CDR2 SVGEGT. CDR3 length: 17 residues. CDR3 residues: CASSHIQGFLNTGELFF. The CDR3 nucleotides read TGTGCCAGCAGTCATATACAGGGCTTTCTTAACACCGGGGAGCTGTTTTTT.

The CDR3 nucleotides read TGTGCCAGCAGCTTGTTTACAGGGAACGAGCAGTACTTC. Protein sequence: CASSLFTGNEQYF. The chain combines TRBV5-4 with TRBJ2-7, with D perhaps TRBD1 (6 bases). This CDR3 region has 13 residues. V lost 1 base and J 5 bases, leaving 10 bases between the germline ends. CDR1 is SGHNT and CDR2 is YYREEE in the germline V gene (reference sequence).

This clone was found once. In nucleotides, the CDR3 is TGCAGCGTTGGACAGGCCGCGGACGAGCAGTACTTC. The encoded protein is CSVGQAADEQYF. The chain is built from TRBV29-1 and TRBJ2-7; perhaps TRBD1 as D (6 bases). The CDR3 loop spans 12 amino acids. Trimming left V 4 bases short and J 5 bases short, with 12 bases between. The germline V gene has CDR1 SQVTM and CDR2 ANQGSEA.

This chain uses TRBV27 with TRBJ1-4, with D perhaps matching TRBD1 (6 bases). The CDR3 runs 15 residues. Germline CDR1 is MNHEY and CDR2 is SMNVEV (reference sequence). Between the trimmed V and J ends, which lost 8 bases and 3 bases, there was a span of 16 bases. The CDR3 DNA reads TGTGCCAGCTACCCTTACAGGGCGTCTAATGAAAAACTGTTTTTT. Translating it yields CASYPYRASNEKLFF.

The V call is TRBV7-2, the J call TRBJ1-6; D is uncertain. Germline values: CDR1 SGHTA, CDR2 FQGNSA. CDR3 length: 12 amino acids. The V gene lost 3 bases and the J gene lost 10 bases, with 7 bases spanning the gap. DNA of the CDR3: TGTGCCAGCAGCTTCCCAGAATCACCCCTCCACTTT. This encodes CASSFPESPLHF.

V gene TRBV21-1 combines with J gene TRBJ1-2; no check of the table's D call, TRBD1, against the DNA was made. TRBV21-1 is termed a pseudogene. The CDR3 is 17 amino acids. For the CDR3, the DNA is TGTGCCAGCAGCAAAGTAGTGGTACAGGGCAAAGACTATGGCTACACCTTC. Protein product: CASSKVVVQGKDYGYTF.

The chain has TRBV6-5 and TRBJ2-7; 9 nucleotides line up with TRBD1. V trimming: 7 bases; J trimming: 1 base; junction bases outside the gene matches: 8. This CDR3 has 15 residues. The germline V gene has CDR1 MNHEY and CDR2 SVGAGI. The CDR3: CASKEQGASSYEQYF. The CDR3 region has the DNA TGTGCCAGCAAGGAACAGGGGGCTTCATCCTACGAGCAGTACTTC.

The J gene is TRBJ2-5, the V gene TRBV29-1; weak D call: TRBD2 (6 bases). Looked up from germline, CDR1 is SQVTM and CDR2 is ANQGSEA. This CDR3 has 12 amino acids. Deletions cut 7 bases from V and 4 bases from J, with 13 bases between. Here the CDR3 DNA reads TGCAGCGCGGCGTCGGGGGTAGAGACCCAGTACTTC. Amino acids: CSAASGVETQYF.

V is TRBV27 and J is TRBJ2-7; 7 nucleotides align to TRBD1. The CDR3 is made up of 14 amino acids. Unmatched junction bases numbered 11, after V lost 5 bases and J lost 7 bases. Germline loops: CDR1 MNHEY, CDR2 SMNVEV (reference sequence). The CDR3 sequence: CASSLGDSMSEQYF. DNA for the CDR3: TGTGCCAGCAGTCTTGGGGACAGCATGAGTGAGCAGTACTTC.

This clone appeared once. This chain uses TRBV10-3 with TRBJ2-4; weak D call: TRBD1 (7 bases). V dropped 5 bases and J dropped 5 bases, with 16 bases sitting between them. Germline values: CDR1 ENHRY, CDR2 SYGVKD. This CDR3 comprises 15 residues. CDR3 amino acids: CAISPSDREENIQYF. For the CDR3, the DNA is TGTGCCATCAGTCCCTCCGACAGGGAGGAAAACATTCAGTACTTC.

Notes on this clone: Its ends do not fully match the called genes, so a read error is possible. V usage is TRBV5-4 and J usage is TRBJ2-7, with TRBD2 matching over 9 bases. Germline CDR1 and CDR2: SGHNT and YYREEE (reference sequence). The CDR3 is 14 amino acids. The CDR3 sequence is CASSLYGGGGSFPF. CDR3 bases: TGTGCCAGCAGCTTGTACGGCGGGGGGGGAAGTTTCCCATTC.

This rearrangement joins TRBV4-3 to TRBJ2-2; the D gene is possibly TRBD1 (6 bases). From germline, CDR1 is LGHNA and CDR2 YSLEER. The CDR3 extends over 20 amino acids. Trimming stripped 0 bases from V and 5 bases from J, with 25 bases between. CDR3 loop: CASSQDPPGDNALGTGELFF. The CDR3 DNA sequence: TGCGCCAGCAGCCAAGATCCCCCCGGGGACAACGCGTTGGGGACCGGGGAGCTGTTTTTT.

The chain links TRBV5-4 to TRBJ2-7; 7 nucleotides match TRBD1. The germline gives CDR1 SGHNT, CDR2 YYREEE (reference sequence). V shed 2 bases, J shed 5 bases, and the junction held 10 bases outside the gene matches. This CDR3 spans 15 amino acids. The CDR3 here is CASSFQDRAFNEQYF. The CDR3 coding sequence is TGTGCCAGCAGCTTTCAAGACAGGGCATTTAACGAGCAGTACTTC.

The V gene is TRBV10-3, the J gene TRBJ1-5, with no clear D. Germline V gives CDR1 ENHRY, CDR2 SYGVKD. This CDR3 is built from 13 residues. Trimming shortened V by 0 bases and J by 6 bases, and 6 bases separated the two germline ends. In DNA, the CDR3 is TGTGCCATCAGTGAGTCGGAGCCTCAGCCCCAGCATTTT. Protein product: CAISESEPQPQHF.

J is TRBJ1-3 and V is TRBV7-8; 7 bases match TRBD1. This CDR3 has 16 amino acids. V lost 4 bases, J lost 2 bases, and 8 bases stayed unmatched. Germline CDR1 SGHVS, CDR2 FQNEAQ. The CDR3 sequence is CASSYNLGTAGNTIYF. The CDR3 DNA follows: TGTGCCAGCAGCTACAACTTGGGGACAGCTGGAAACACCATATATTTT.

As DNA, the CDR3 is TGTGCCAGCAGCCCAAGCCGGGAATTAACAGATACGCAGTATTTT. It translates to CASSPSRELTDTQYF. The chain couples TRBV7-3 to TRBJ2-3; a weak D match, TRBD2 (5 bases). V lost 5 bases, J lost 3 bases, and 15 bases lay in between. CDR1 SGHTA and CDR2 FQGTGA come from the germline V gene. The CDR3 is made up of 15 amino acids.